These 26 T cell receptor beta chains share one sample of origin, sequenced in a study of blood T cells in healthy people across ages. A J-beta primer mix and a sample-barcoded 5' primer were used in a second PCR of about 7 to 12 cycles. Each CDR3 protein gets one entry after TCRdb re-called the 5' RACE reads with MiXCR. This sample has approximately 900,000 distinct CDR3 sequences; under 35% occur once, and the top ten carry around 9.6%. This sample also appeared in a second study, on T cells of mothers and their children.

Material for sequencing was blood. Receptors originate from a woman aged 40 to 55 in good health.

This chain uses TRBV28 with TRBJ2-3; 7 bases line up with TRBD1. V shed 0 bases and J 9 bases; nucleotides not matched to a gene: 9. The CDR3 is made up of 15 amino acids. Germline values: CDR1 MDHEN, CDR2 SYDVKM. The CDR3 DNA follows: TGTGCCAGCAGTTTATGGGCACAGGGGACCTCCACGCAGTATTTT. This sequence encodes CASSLWAQGTSTQYF.

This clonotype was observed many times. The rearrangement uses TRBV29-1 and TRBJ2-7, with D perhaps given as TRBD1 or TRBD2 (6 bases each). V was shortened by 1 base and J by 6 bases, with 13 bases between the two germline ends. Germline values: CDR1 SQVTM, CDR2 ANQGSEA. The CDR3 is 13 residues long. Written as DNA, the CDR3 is TGCAGCGTTGAAGGAGGGGGAGGACTCGAGCAGTACTTC. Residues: CSVEGGGGLEQYF.

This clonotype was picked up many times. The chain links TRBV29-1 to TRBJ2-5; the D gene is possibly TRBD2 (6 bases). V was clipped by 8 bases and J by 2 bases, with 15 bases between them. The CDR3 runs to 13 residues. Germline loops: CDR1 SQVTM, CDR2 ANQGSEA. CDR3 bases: TGCAGCCAAAAAGGGAGGTTTCAAGAGACCCAGTACTTC. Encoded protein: CSQKGRFQETQYF.

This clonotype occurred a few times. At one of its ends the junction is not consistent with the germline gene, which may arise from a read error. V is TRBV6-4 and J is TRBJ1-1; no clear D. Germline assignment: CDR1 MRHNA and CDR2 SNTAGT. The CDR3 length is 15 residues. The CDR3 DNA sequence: TGTGCCTGCAGCCAGACCGGGGAGGTCAACACTGAAGCTTTCTTT. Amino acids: CACSQTGEVNTEAFF.

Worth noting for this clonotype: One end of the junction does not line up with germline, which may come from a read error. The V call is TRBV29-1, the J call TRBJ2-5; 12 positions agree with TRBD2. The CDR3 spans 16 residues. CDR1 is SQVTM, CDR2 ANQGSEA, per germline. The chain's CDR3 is CSIEDPGLAGLEIQYF. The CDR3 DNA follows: TGCAGCATCGAAGATCCCGGACTAGCGGGGTTGGAGATCCAGTACTTC.

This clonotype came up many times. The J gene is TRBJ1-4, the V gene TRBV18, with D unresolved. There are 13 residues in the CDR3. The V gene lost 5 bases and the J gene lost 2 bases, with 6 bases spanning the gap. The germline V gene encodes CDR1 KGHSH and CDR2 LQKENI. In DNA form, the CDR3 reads TGTGCCAGCTCAACCAGGACTAATGAAAAACTGTTTTTT. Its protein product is CASSTRTNEKLFF.

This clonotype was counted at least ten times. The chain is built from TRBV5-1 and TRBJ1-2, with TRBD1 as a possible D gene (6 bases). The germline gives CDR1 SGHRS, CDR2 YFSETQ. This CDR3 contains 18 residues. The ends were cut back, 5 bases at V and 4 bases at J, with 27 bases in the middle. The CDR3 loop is CASSPTTRTAAGGYGYTF. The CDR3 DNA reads TGCGCCAGCAGTCCGACCACCCGGACAGCGGCGGGAGGCTATGGCTACACCTTC.

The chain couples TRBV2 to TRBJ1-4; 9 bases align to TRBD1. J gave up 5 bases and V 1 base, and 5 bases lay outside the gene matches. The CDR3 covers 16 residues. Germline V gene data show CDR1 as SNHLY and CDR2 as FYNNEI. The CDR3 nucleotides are TGTGCCAGCAGTGAAGGGACAGGGGCCTACAATGAAAAACTGTTTTTT. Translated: CASSEGTGAYNEKLFF.

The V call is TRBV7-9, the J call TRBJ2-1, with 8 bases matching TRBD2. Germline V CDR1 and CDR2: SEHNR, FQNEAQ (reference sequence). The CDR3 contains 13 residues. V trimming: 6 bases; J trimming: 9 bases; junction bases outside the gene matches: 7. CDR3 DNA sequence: TGTGCCAGCAGAGGGGTAGCGGGGCTTGAGCAGTTCTTC. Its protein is CASRGVAGLEQFF.

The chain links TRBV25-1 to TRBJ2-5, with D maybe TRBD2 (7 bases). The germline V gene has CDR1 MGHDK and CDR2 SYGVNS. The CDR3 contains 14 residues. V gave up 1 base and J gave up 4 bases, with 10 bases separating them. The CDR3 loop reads CASSESGGLETQYF. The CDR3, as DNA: TGTGCCAGCAGTGAATCCGGGGGGCTAGAGACCCAGTACTTC. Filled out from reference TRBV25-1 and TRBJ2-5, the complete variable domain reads EADIYQTPRYLVIGTGKKITLECSQTMGHDKMYWYQQDPGMELHLIHYSYGVNSTEKGDLSSESTVSRIRTEHFPLTLESARPSHTSQYLCASSESGGLETQYFGPGTRLLVL.

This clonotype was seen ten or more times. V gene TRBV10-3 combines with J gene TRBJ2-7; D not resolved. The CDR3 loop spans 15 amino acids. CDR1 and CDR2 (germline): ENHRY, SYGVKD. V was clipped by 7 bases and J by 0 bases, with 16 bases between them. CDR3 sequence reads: CAITPGIANSYEQYF. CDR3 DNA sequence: TGTGCCATCACCCCAGGTATAGCCAACTCCTACGAGCAGTACTTC.

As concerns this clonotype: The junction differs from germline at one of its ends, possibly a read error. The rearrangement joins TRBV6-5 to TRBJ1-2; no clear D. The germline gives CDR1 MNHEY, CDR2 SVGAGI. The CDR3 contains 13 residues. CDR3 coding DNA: TGTGCCAGCAGTTTGTCCCGTTCCTATGACTACACCTTC. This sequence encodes CASSLSRSYDYTF.

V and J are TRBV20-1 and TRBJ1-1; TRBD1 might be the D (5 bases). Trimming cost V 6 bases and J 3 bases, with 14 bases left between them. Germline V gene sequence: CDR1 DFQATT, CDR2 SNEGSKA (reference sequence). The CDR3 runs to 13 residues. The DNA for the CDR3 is TGCAGTGCCCCGACAGACGGGGACACTGAAGCTTTCTTT. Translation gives CSAPTDGDTEAFF.

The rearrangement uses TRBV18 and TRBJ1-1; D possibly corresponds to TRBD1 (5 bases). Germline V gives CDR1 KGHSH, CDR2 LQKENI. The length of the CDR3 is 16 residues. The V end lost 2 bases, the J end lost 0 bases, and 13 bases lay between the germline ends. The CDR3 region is CASSPMIQDMNTEAFF. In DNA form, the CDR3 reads TGTGCCAGCTCACCAATGATTCAGGACATGAACACTGAAGCTTTCTTT.

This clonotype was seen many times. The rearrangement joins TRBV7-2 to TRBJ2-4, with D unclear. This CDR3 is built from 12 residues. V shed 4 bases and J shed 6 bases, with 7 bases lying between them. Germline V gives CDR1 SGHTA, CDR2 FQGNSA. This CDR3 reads CASSYSGNIQYF. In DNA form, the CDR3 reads TGTGCCAGCAGCTATTCGGGAAACATTCAGTACTTC.

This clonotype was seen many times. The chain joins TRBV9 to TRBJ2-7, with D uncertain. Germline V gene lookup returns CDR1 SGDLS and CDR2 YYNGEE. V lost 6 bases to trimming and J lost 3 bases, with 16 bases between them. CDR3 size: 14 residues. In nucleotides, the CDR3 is TGTGCCAGCACCCCAGGAGACGGACGCTACGAGCAGTACTTC. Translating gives CASTPGDGRYEQYF.

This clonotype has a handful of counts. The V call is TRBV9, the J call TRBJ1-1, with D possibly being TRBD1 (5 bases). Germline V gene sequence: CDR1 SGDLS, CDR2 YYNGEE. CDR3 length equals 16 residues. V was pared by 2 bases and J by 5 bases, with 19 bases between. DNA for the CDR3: TGTGCCAGCAGCGTGGGGGGAGGGCACGAGAGTACTGAAGCTTTCTTT. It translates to CASSVGGGHESTEAFF.

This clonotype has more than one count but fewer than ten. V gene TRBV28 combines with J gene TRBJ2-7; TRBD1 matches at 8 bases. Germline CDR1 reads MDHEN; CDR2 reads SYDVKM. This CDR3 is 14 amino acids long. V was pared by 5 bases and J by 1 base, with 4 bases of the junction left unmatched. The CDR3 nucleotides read TGTGCCAGCAGTGACCGGACAGGGTCCTACGAGCAGTACTTC. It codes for CASSDRTGSYEQYF.

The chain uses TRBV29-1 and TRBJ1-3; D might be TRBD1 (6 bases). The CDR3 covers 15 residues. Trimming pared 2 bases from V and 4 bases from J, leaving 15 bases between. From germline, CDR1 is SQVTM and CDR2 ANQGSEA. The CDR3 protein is CSVELGGGLGNTIYF. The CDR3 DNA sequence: TGCAGCGTTGAATTAGGGGGTGGACTCGGAAACACCATATATTTT.

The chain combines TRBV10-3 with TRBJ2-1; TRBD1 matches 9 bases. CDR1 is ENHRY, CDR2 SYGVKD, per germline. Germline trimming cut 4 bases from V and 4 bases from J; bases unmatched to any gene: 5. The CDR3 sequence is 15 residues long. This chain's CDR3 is CAISGGQGGYNEQFF. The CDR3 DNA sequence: TGTGCCATCAGTGGGGGACAGGGAGGGTACAATGAGCAGTTCTTC.

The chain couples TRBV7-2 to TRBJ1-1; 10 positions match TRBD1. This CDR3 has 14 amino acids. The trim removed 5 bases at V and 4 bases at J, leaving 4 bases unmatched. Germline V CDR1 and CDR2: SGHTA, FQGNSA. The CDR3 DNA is TGTGCCAGCAGCGAACGGACAGGGGGCACTGAAGCTTTCTTT. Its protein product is CASSERTGGTEAFF.

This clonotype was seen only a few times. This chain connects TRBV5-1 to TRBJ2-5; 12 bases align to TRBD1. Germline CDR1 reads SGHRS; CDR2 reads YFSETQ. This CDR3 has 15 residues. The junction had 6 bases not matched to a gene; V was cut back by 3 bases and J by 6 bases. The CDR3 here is CASSSGTGGWQTQYF. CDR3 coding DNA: TGCGCCAGCAGCTCTGGGACAGGGGGCTGGCAGACCCAGTACTTC.

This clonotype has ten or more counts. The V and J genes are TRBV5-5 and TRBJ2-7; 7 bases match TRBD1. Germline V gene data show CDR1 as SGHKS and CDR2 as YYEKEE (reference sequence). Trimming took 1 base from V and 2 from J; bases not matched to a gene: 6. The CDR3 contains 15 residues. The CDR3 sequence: CASSLSPGQTYEQYF. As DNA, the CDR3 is TGTGCCAGCAGCTTGAGCCCGGGACAGACCTACGAGCAGTACTTC.

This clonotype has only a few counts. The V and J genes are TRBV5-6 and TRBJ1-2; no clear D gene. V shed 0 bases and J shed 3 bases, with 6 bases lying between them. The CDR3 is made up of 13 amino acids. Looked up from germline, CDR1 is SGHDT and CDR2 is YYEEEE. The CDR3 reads CASSLGVYYGYTF. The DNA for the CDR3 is TGTGCCAGCAGCTTGGGCGTTTACTATGGCTACACCTTC.

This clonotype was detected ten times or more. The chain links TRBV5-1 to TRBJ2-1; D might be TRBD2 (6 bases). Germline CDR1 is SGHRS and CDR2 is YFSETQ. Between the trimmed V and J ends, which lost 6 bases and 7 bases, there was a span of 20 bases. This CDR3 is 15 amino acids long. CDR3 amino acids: CASTPRGSGRNEQFF. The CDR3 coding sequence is TGCGCCAGCACCCCCCGGGGATCGGGGAGGAATGAGCAGTTCTTC.

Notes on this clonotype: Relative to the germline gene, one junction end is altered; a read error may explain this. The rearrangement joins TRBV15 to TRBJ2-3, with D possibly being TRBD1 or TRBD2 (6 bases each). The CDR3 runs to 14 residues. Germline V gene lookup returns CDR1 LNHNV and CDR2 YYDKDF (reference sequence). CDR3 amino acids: CAISRDRGAFTQYF. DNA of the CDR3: TGTGCCATCAGCAGAGATAGGGGGGCATTTACGCAGTATTTT.